These 27 T cell receptor beta chains were sequenced from one sample in a study of blood T cells in healthy people across ages. A J-beta primer mix and a sample-barcoded 5' primer were used in a second PCR of about 7 to 12 cycles. MiXCR, run by TCRdb on the 5' RACE reads, gives a single entry per CDR3 protein. The data hold 1.5 million to 2 million distinct CDR3 sequences, with roughly 32% observed a single time. Sequenced: blood. The receptors originated from a woman aged 25 to 39 in good health.

This clonotype came up a few times. The chain employs TRBV3-1 and TRBJ1-2; D not resolved. Deletions cut 2 bases from V and 4 bases from J, with 8 bases between. Looked up from germline, CDR1 is LGHDT and CDR2 is YNNKEL (reference sequence). The CDR3 covers 13 residues. The CDR3 reads CASSQSIGYGYTF. The CDR3 DNA reads as TGTGCCAGCAGCCAATCGATTGGCTATGGCTACACCTTC.

CDR3 region: CASSQEGGATEAFF. The CDR3, as DNA: TGTGCCAGCAGCCAAGAGGGGGGAGCGACTGAAGCTTTCTTT. The chain uses TRBV3-1 and TRBJ1-1, with a tentative D call TRBD1 (5 bases). V was clipped by 0 bases and J by 5 bases, with 10 bases between them. CDR1 and CDR2 (germline): LGHDT, YNNKEL (reference sequence). The CDR3 is made up of 14 amino acids.

This clonotype has just a few counts. The chain recombines TRBV6-6 with TRBJ2-3; 12 nucleotides agree with TRBD2. V was clipped by 6 bases and J by 6 bases; unmatched bases: 13. CDR3 length: 17 amino acids. The germline V gene has CDR1 MNHNY and CDR2 SVGAGI (reference sequence). CDR3 DNA: TGTGCCAGCAGCTACCTCCGACTAGCGGGGGTGGGGGATACGCAGTATTTT. The encoded protein is CASSYLRLAGVGDTQYF.

V is TRBV2 and J is TRBJ2-1; 7 nucleotides line up with TRBD2. After removal of 9 bases from V and 13 bases from J, the junction contained 18 bases not matched to a gene. Germline V gives CDR1 SNHLY, CDR2 FYNNEI. The CDR3 runs to 14 residues. CDR3 nucleotide sequence: TGTGCCAGTTGCGGGGGACCTTTCGATTTTGTCCAGTTCTTC. This encodes CASCGGPFDFVQFF.

This clonotype was recorded a few times. The gene calls are TRBV7-3 and TRBJ1-1; no reliable D call. There are 19 residues in the CDR3. V was pared by 2 bases and J by 6 bases, with 28 bases between. Germline loops: CDR1 SGHTA, CDR2 FQGTGA. The CDR3 spells CASSLLPRMRGNQVPEAFF. DNA of the CDR3: TGTGCCAGCAGCTTACTCCCAAGGATGCGCGGGAATCAGGTCCCTGAAGCTTTCTTT. The whole variable domain, filled in from reference TRBV7-3 and TRBJ1-1, reads GAGVSQTPSNKVTEKGKYVELRCDPISGHTALYWYRQSLGQGPEFLIYFQGTGAADDSGLPNDRFFAVRPEGSVSTLKIQRTERGDSAVYLCASSLLPRMRGNQVPEAFFGQGTRLTVV.

As concerns this clonotype: A much bigger clone sits one base away, suggesting this may be a read error. This chain connects TRBV20-1 to TRBJ2-7; 9 bases align to TRBD2. Trimming took 5 bases from V and 2 from J; bases not matched to a gene: 7. Looked up from germline, CDR1 is DFQATT and CDR2 is SNEGSKA (reference sequence). This CDR3 region has 14 residues. The chain's CDR3 is CSAPRTSDTYEQYF. The CDR3 nucleotides are TGCAGTGCTCCCCGGACTAGCGACACCTACGAGCAGTACTTC.

Of note for this clonotype: A much larger clone sits a single nucleotide away, making a read error possible. The J gene is TRBJ1-2, the V gene TRBV12-3 or TRBV12-4; D unresolved. The CDR3 has 13 amino acids. As DNA, the CDR3 is TGTACCAGCAGTTTCCTCGAGAACTATGGCTACACCTTC. It encodes CTSSFLENYGYTF.

The chain uses TRBV6-2 or TRBV6-3 and TRBJ2-5; D is unresolved. The J call may not be correct, given that the DNA end is closer to TRBJ2-7. The germline CDR1 and CDR2 sequences are MNHEY and SVGEGT. This CDR3 is built from 12 residues. CDR3 sequence: CASSYEGSEQYF. CDR3 bases: TGTGCCAGCAGTTACGAAGGAAGCGAGCAGTACTTC.

Many counts were recorded for this clonotype. The J gene is TRBJ2-7, the V gene TRBV7-8; D perhaps matches TRBD2 (10 bases). The CDR3 has 18 amino acids. Germline V gene data show CDR1 as SGHVS and CDR2 as FQNEAQ. V shed 2 bases and J shed 2 bases, with 22 bases lying between them. This CDR3 is CASSLRTGVTSGTYEQYF. The CDR3 nucleotides read TGTGCCAGCAGCTTAAGGACAGGGGTCACTAGCGGGACCTACGAGCAGTACTTC.

CDR3 DNA sequence: TGTGCCAGCAGTCCTGACAGGGGTATGGTGGCTGAAAAACTGTTTTTT. Translated: CASSPDRGMVAEKLFF. The chain links TRBV28 to TRBJ1-4, with TRBD1 matching over 8 bases. The germline CDR1 and CDR2 sequences are MDHEN and SYDVKM. Unmatched junction bases numbered 12, after V lost 5 bases and J lost 7 bases. This CDR3 is built from 16 residues.

This clonotype was recorded many times. This sequence joins TRBV12-3 or TRBV12-4 and TRBJ2-5; TRBD1 aligns across 7 bases. The ends lost 3 bases at V and 5 bases at J; junction bases unmatched: 6. The CDR3 has 14 amino acids. The CDR3 nucleotides are TGTGCCAGCAGTTTGACAGGGATCGAGGAGACCCAGTACTTC. Protein: CASSLTGIEETQYF.

As regards this clonotype: Possible read error: a much larger clone is one base away. The chain couples TRBV6-5 to TRBJ2-7, with 7 bases identical to TRBD2. The CDR3 is 15 residues long. After removal of 2 bases from V and 0 bases from J, the junction contained 4 bases not matched to a gene. Looked up from germline, CDR1 is MNHEY and CDR2 is SVGAGI. The CDR3 sequence is CASSYGSGVSYEQYF. The CDR3, as DNA: TGTGCCAGCAGTTACGGAAGCGGGGTCTCCTACGAGCAGTACTTC.

The chain recombines TRBV30 with TRBJ2-3, with 7 bases aligning to TRBD2. Germline V gives CDR1 GTSNPN, CDR2 SVGIG (reference sequence). This CDR3 has 14 amino acids. Trimming at V came to 7 bases and at J to 0 bases, leaving 7 bases not matched to a gene. The CDR3 bases are TGTGCCTTCTCCGGGGGGACTAGCACAGATACGCAGTATTTT. This encodes CAFSGGTSTDTQYF.

The J gene is TRBJ2-1, the V gene TRBV11-3, with a possible D match to TRBD2 (5 bases). Germline values: CDR1 SGHNT, CDR2 YENEEA. The V end lost 0 bases, the J end lost 7 bases, and 13 bases lay between the germline ends. The length of the CDR3 is 15 residues. The CDR3 DNA follows: TGTGCCAGCAGCTTAGAATTGACGGGGTGGAATGAGCAGTTCTTC. Translating gives CASSLELTGWNEQFF.

This clonotype showed up just a few times. The V gene is TRBV20-1, the J gene TRBJ2-1; D remains unclear. Germline values: CDR1 DFQATT, CDR2 SNEGSKA (reference sequence). The V end lost 7 bases, the J end lost 2 bases, and 30 bases lay between the germline ends. The CDR3 is 19 amino acids. Here the CDR3 reads CSDPLGNLLFTIPYNEQFF. CDR3 DNA sequence: TGCAGTGACCCGCTTGGGAATCTTCTCTTCACTATTCCCTACAATGAGCAGTTCTTC.

The chain uses TRBV3-1 and TRBJ2-7, with 8 bases that match TRBD2. Germline loops: CDR1 LGHDT, CDR2 YNNKEL (reference sequence). The V segment lost 8 bases and the J segment 2 bases; nucleotides outside the gene matches: 5. CDR3 length equals 13 residues. The CDR3 loop is CASGRGAAYEQYF. CDR3 DNA sequence: TGTGCCAGCGGGCGGGGGGCTGCCTACGAGCAGTACTTC.

The V gene is TRBV2, the J gene TRBJ1-1; D gene unclear. V gave up 4 bases and J gave up 10 bases, with 13 bases separating them. This CDR3 has 12 amino acids. CDR1 and CDR2 (germline): SNHLY, FYNNEI. This CDR3 is CASSVRESGAFF. The CDR3 nucleotides read TGTGCCAGCAGTGTCCGGGAGTCGGGAGCTTTCTTT.

The DNA of the CDR3 is TGTGCCAGCAGTAACCAGGGCTCCTACAATGAGCAGTTCTTC. Its protein is CASSNQGSYNEQFF. The rearrangement joins TRBV27 to TRBJ2-1; D may be TRBD1 (5 bases). In germline, CDR1 is MNHEY, CDR2 SMNVEV (reference sequence). V was trimmed by 5 bases and J by 0 bases, leaving 8 bases between them. This CDR3 comprises 14 residues.

This clonotype was counted between two and nine times. This sequence joins TRBV7-9 and TRBJ2-7; D gene unclear. This CDR3 region has 13 residues. The germline V gene encodes CDR1 SEHNR and CDR2 FQNEAQ (reference sequence). Trimming removed 5 bases from V and 1 base from J, with 9 bases in between. The DNA of the CDR3 is TGTGCCAGCAGCAAGGGCACATCCTACGAGCAGTACTTC. Residues: CASSKGTSYEQYF.

This clonotype has only a few counts. The chain uses TRBV29-1 and TRBJ2-7; 8 bases are a match to TRBD1. CDR1 and CDR2 from the germline V gene are SQVTM and ANQGSEA. Unmatched junction bases numbered 17, after V lost 7 bases and J lost 0 bases. The CDR3 loop spans 17 amino acids. The CDR3 coding sequence is TGCAGCGCCTCTATTCGCAGGGGGCGCCGGATCTCCTACGAGCAGTACTTC. Translating gives CSASIRRGRRISYEQYF.

The rearrangement uses TRBV20-1 and TRBJ2-2, with D unresolved. V was clipped by 5 bases and J by 4 bases, with 17 bases between them. The germline CDR1 and CDR2 sequences are DFQATT and SNEGSKA (reference sequence). The CDR3 extends over 15 amino acids. The CDR3: CSARFARPSTGELFF. The CDR3 nucleotides are TGCAGTGCTCGCTTCGCTAGACCTTCCACCGGGGAGCTGTTTTTT.

The V gene is TRBV6-1, the J gene TRBJ2-1, with D perhaps TRBD1 (6 bases). V gave up 0 bases and J gave up 2 bases, with 11 bases separating them. From germline, CDR1 is MNHNS and CDR2 SASEGT. The CDR3 contains 16 residues. The chain's CDR3 is CASSEAPQGAYNEQFF. CDR3 DNA sequence: TGTGCCAGCAGTGAAGCCCCACAGGGTGCCTACAATGAGCAGTTCTTC.

Many counts were recorded for this clonotype. The V call is TRBV10-3, the J call TRBJ2-7, with 8 bases matching TRBD1. The J segment lost 3 bases and the V segment lost 6 bases, leaving 16 bases of the junction unmatched. The CDR3 covers 17 residues. Germline V gene lookup returns CDR1 ENHRY and CDR2 SYGVKD. The CDR3 spells CAISRVTGTGLYYEQYF. CDR3 in DNA: TGTGCCATCAGCCGAGTCACCGGGACAGGCCTATACTACGAGCAGTACTTC.

The chain has TRBV5-1 and TRBJ1-2, with 9 nucleotides matching TRBD1. Losses at the gene ends were 3 bases for V and 7 bases for J; bases not matched to a gene: 7. The CDR3 extends over 14 amino acids. Germline CDR1 and CDR2: SGHRS and YFSETQ. In nucleotides, the CDR3 is TGCGCCAGCAGCTCGGGACAGGGAATCTTTGGCTACACCTTC. As protein: CASSSGQGIFGYTF.

The chain recombines TRBV6-5 with TRBJ1-2, with 8 bases lining up with TRBD1. Germline loops: CDR1 MNHEY, CDR2 SVGAGI. The CDR3 contains 14 residues. The J segment lost 4 bases and the V segment lost 6 bases, leaving 7 bases of the junction unmatched. The CDR3 loop is CASSPTGAFYGYTF. As DNA, the CDR3 is TGTGCCAGCAGCCCGACAGGGGCCTTCTATGGCTACACCTTC.

The chain couples TRBV15 to TRBJ2-7, with D perhaps matching TRBD2 (5 bases). Germline CDR1 is LNHNV and CDR2 is YYDKDF (reference sequence). The CDR3 is 18 amino acids. V was clipped by 0 bases and J by 0 bases, with 18 bases between them. The CDR3 DNA is TGTGCCACCAGCAGAGATAAGAGAGATGGGAGAAGCTCCTACGAGCAGTACTTC. Protein sequence: CATSRDKRDGRSSYEQYF.

This clonotype was observed a handful of times. The chain recombines TRBV28 with TRBJ2-7; D is possibly TRBD2 (7 bases). CDR3 size: 16 residues. Germline V gene data show CDR1 as MDHEN and CDR2 as SYDVKM. The V gene lost 5 bases and the J gene lost 0 bases, with 17 bases spanning the gap. As DNA, the CDR3 is TGTGCCAGCAGTAAACTCAAGCGGGACAACTCCTACGAGCAGTACTTC. Residues: CASSKLKRDNSYEQYF.